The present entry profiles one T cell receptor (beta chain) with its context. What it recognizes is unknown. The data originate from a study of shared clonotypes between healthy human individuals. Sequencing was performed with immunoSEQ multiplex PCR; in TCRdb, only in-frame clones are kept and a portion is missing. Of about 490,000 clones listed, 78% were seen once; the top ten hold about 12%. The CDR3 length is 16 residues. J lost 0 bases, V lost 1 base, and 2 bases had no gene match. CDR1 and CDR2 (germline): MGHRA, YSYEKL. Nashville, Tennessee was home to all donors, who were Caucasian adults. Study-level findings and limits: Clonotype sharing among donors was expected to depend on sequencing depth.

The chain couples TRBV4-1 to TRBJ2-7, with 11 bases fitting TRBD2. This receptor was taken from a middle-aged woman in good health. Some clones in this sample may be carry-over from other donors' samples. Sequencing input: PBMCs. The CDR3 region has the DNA TGCGCCAGCAGCCAAGGTACTAGCGGGAGCTCCTACGAGCAGTACTTC. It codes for CASSQGTSGSSYEQYF.